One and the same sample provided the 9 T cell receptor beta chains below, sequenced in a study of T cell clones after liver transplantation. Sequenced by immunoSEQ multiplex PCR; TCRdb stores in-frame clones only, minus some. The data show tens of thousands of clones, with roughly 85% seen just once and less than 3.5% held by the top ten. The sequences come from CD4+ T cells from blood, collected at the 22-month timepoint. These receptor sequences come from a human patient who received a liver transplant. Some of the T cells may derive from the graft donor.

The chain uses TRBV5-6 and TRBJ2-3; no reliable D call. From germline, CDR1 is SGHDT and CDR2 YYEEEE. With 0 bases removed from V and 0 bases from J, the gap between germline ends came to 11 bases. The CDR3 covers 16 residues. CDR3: CASSLVAFTSTDTQYF. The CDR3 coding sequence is TGTGCCAGCAGCTTGGTCGCTTTTACTAGCACAGATACGCAGTATTTT.

CDR3 sequence reads: CATSRAGYEAFF. DNA for the CDR3: TGTGCCACCAGCAGAGCCGGGTATGAAGCTTTCTTT. The genes are TRBV15 and TRBJ1-1; D is unresolved. Germline V lookup: CDR1 LNHNV, CDR2 YYDKDF (reference sequence). V lost 1 base and J lost 7, with 7 bases in between. The CDR3 is 12 amino acids.

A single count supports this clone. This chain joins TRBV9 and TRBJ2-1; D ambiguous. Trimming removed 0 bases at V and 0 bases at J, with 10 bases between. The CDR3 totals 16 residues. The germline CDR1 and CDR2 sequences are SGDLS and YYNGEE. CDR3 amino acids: CASSVVVTPSYNEQFF. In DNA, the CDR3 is TGTGCCAGCAGCGTAGTCGTTACCCCCTCCTACAATGAGCAGTTCTTC.

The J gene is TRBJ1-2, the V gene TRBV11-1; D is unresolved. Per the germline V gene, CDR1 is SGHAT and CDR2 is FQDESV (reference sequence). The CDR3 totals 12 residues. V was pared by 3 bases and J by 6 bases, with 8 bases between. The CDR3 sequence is CASSFEGNGYTF. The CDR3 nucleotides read TGTGCCAGCAGCTTTGAGGGTAATGGCTACACCTTC.

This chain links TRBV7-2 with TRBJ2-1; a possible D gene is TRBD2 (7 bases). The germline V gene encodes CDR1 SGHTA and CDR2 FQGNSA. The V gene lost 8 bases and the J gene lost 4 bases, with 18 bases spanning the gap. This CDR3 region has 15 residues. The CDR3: CASLRGGAGYNEQFF. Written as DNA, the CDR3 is TGTGCCAGCCTAAGAGGGGGGGCGGGATACAATGAGCAGTTCTTC.

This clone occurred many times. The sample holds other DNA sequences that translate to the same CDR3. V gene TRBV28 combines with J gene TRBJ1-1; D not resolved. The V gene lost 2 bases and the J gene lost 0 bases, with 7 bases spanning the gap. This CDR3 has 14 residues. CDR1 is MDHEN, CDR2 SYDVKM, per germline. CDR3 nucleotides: TGTGCCAGCAGTTTACGGACCGTGAACACTGAAGCTTTCTTT. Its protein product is CASSLRTVNTEAFF.

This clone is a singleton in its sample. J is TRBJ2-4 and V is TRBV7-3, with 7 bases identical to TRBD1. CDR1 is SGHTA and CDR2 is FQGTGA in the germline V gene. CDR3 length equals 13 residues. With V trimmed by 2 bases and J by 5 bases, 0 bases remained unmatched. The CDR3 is CASSLGQENIQYF. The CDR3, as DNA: TGTGCCAGCAGCTTAGGACAGGAAAACATTCAGTACTTC.

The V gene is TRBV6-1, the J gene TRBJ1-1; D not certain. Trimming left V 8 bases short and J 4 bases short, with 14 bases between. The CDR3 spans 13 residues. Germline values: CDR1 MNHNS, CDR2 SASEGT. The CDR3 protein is CASDVGRITEAFF. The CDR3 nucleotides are TGTGCCAGCGATGTGGGCCGGATCACTGAAGCTTTCTTT.

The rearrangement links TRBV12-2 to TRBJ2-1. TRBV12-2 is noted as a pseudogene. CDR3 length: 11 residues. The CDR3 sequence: CASRRKPAQFF. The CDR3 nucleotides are TGTGCAAGTCGCCGAAAACCAGCGCAGTTCTTC.